The entry below describes one T cell receptor (beta chain). Its cognate antigen is unknown. Other DNA sequences in the sample encode the same CDR3. This entry belongs to a study of identifying expanded T cells in peripheral blood. Healthy donors had no documented immune events, such as infections, while sampled. General study results and limits: Variance in clone template counts between approximately two-week samples significantly increased with total template count across all healthy donors. Differentially abundant clones: roughly 1.2 between replicates, around 17 at approximately 14 days, over 18 at four.

TCRdb keeps only in-frame clones here, not all; method: immunoSEQ multiplex PCR. The table lists over 85,000 clones, approximately 88% of them singletons. Sequencing was done on a sample of blood. This receptor was taken from a person between 18 and 69 years old in good health.

The CDR3 sequence: CASRDSRYEQYF. DNA of the CDR3: TGTGCCAGCAGGGACAGCCGATACGAGCAGTACTTC. The rearrangement uses TRBV2 and TRBJ2-7, with a possible D match to TRBD1 (6 bases). CDR1 and CDR2 from the germline V gene are SNHLY and FYNNEI. CDR3 length: 12 residues. Trimming pared 6 bases from V and 4 bases from J, leaving 10 bases between.